This TCR beta chain was found in a study of cytomegalovirus exposure and HLA in healthy donors. Use of 60 Vbeta and 13 Jbeta primers characterized the PCR. The data were produced by immunoSEQ multiplex PCR, yet TCRdb's version contains in-frame clones alone and is incomplete. The sample contains about 200,000 clones, less than 90% of which appear only once. CDR1 and CDR2 (germline): SGDLS, YYNGEE. The CDR3 covers 14 residues. V dropped 1 base and J dropped 1 base, with 7 bases sitting between them. This sequence was found in a woman younger than 45 in good health and CMV-seronegative. Sequences were obtained from PBMCs. The J gene is TRBJ2-3, the V gene TRBV9; D might be TRBD2 (6 bases). In nucleotides, the CDR3 is TGTGCCAGCAGCGTACGGAGGGGCACAGATACGCAGTATTTT. Protein sequence: CASSVRRGTDTQYF.